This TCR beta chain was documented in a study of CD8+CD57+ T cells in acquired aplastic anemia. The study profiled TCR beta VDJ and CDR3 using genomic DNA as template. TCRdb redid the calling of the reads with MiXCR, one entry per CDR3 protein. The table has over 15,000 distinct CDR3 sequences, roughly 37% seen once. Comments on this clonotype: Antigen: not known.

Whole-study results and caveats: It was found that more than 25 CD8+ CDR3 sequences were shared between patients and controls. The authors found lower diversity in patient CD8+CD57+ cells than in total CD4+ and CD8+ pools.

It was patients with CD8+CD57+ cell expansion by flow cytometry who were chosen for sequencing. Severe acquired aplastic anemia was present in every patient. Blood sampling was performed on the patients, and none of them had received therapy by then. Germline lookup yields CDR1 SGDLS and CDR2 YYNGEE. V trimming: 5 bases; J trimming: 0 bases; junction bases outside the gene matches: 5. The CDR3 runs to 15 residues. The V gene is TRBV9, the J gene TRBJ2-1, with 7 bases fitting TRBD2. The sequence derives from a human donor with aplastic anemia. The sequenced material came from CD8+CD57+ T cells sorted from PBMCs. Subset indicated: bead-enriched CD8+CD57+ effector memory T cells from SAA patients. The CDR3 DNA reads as TGTGCCAGCAGGGGAGGGGATAGCTCCTACAATGAGCAGTTCTTC. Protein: CASRGGDSSYNEQFF. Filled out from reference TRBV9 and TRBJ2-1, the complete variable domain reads DSGVTQTPKHLITATGQRVTLRCSPRSGDLSVYWYQQSLDQGLQFLIQYYNGEERAKGNILERFSAQQFPDLHSELNLSSLELGDSALYFCASRGGDSSYNEQFFGPGTRLTVL.